This T cell receptor beta chain was recovered during a study of cytomegalovirus exposure and HLA in healthy donors. Both 60 Vbeta primers and 13 Jbeta primers went into the PCR. Method: immunoSEQ multiplex PCR; TCRdb's copy keeps in-frame clones and lacks some. The sample lists approximately 150,000 clones; approximately 57% were seen once. Sequencing used PBMCs. The receptor's source is a male donor in good health and CMV-seronegative.

CDR3 coding DNA: TGCGCCAGCAGCCAAGATACCGGCAGGCTGAACACTGAAGCTTTCTTT. Protein: CASSQDTGRLNTEAFF. The chain joins TRBV4-1 to TRBJ1-1; no reliable D call. Germline V gene data show CDR1 as MGHRA and CDR2 as YSYEKL. V was clipped by 0 bases and J by 0 bases, with 11 bases between them. There are 16 residues in the CDR3.